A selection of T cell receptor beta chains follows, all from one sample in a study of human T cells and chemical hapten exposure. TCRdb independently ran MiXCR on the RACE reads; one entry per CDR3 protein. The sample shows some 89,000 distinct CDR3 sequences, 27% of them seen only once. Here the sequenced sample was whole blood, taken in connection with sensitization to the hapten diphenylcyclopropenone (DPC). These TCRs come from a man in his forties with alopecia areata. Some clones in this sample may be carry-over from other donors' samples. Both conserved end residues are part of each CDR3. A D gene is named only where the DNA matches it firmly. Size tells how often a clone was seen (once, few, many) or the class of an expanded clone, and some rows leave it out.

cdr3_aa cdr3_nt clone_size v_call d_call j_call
CASSLQGRAFF TGTGCCAGCAGTTTACAGGGGCGGGCTTTCTTT NA TRBV12-3/TRBV12-4 NA TRBJ1-1
CASGSGQGGEKLFF TGTGCTAGTGGTTCGGGACAGGGTGGTGAAAAACTGTTTTTT NA TRBV12-5 TRBD1 TRBJ1-4
CASSLLLAGGPRYNEQFF TGTGCCAGCAGCTTATTACTAGCGGGAGGGCCTCGCTACAATGAGCAGTTCTTC few TRBV7-2 TRBD2 TRBJ2-1
CASSYTSVYEQYF TGTGCCAGCAGTTATACTAGCGTCTACGAGCAGTACTTC NA TRBV28 TRBD2 TRBJ2-7
CASSPTGQANQPQHF TGTGCCAGCAGCCCGACTGGGCAGGCTAATCAGCCCCAGCATTTT NA TRBV7-8 NA TRBJ1-5
CASSRMGRNTGELFF TGTGCCAGCAGCCGGATGGGGCGAAACACCGGGGAGCTGTTTTTT NA TRBV7-2 NA TRBJ2-2
CASDPYRKGETQYF TGTGCCAGCGACCCCTACAGAAAAGGGGAGACCCAGTACTTC NA TRBV6-9 NA TRBJ2-5
CASSYSAGGPGDTQYF TGTGCCAGCAGTTACTCTGCGGGAGGGCCAGGAGATACGCAGTATTTT few TRBV6-5 TRBD2 TRBJ2-3
CASSPYKGSGANVLTF TGTGCCAGCTCACCATATAAGGGCTCTGGGGCCAACGTCCTGACTTTC few TRBV18 NA TRBJ2-6
CASSDSAGTDTQYF TGTGCCAGCAGTGACTCAGCGGGCACAGATACGCAGTATTTT many TRBV6-4 NA TRBJ2-3
CASSFIVTSGRAPEQYF TGTGCCAGCAGCTTCATTGTTACTAGCGGGAGGGCACCCGAGCAGTACTTC once TRBV6-5 TRBD2 TRBJ2-7
CSASPSGNTYEQYF TGCAGTGCTTCCCCTAGCGGAAATACCTACGAGCAGTACTTC medium-sized TRBV20-1 TRBD2 TRBJ2-7
CASKTTGYEQYF TGTGCCAGCAAAACTACAGGATACGAGCAGTACTTC NA TRBV6-1 NA TRBJ2-7
CASSSNRGPETQYF TGTGCCAGCAGCTCAAACCGGGGGCCCGAGACCCAGTACTTC few TRBV7-2 NA TRBJ2-5
CASSLDAVGKGTQYF TGCGCCAGCAGCTTGGATGCGGTAGGGAAAGGGACCCAGTACTTC few TRBV5-1 NA TRBJ2-5
CASSFRWPPLPPEAFF TGTGCCAGCAGTTTCAGGTGGCCACCCCTACCCCCTGAAGCTTTCTTT few TRBV12-3/TRBV12-4 NA TRBJ1-1
CSARGTEAAQYF TGCAGTGCTAGAGGGACGGAAGCGGCGCAGTACTTC few TRBV20-1 NA TRBJ2-7
CASSVGLTNNEQFF TGTGCCAGCAGCGTAGGCCTAACTAACAATGAGCAGTTCTTC few TRBV9 NA TRBJ2-1
CSAGRGSGRAYEQYF TGCAGTGCTGGGCGTGGGTCCGGACGAGCCTACGAGCAGTACTTC NA TRBV20-1 NA TRBJ2-7
CASSRRGSNSPLHF TGTGCCAGCAGCCGTCGAGGGAGTAATTCACCCCTCCACTTT once TRBV7-2 NA TRBJ1-6
CASSYLESGRVSYNEQFF TGTGCCAGCAGTTACCTCGAAAGCGGGAGAGTGTCCTACAATGAGCAGTTCTTC few TRBV6-2/TRBV6-3 TRBD2 TRBJ2-1
CASSRRNEGSEAFF TGTGCCAGCAGTCGTCGGAATGAAGGGTCTGAAGCTTTCTTT NA TRBV6-5 NA TRBJ1-1
CASSLASGMTDTQYF TGTGCCAGCAGCTTAGCTAGCGGGATGACAGATACGCAGTATTTT NA TRBV13 TRBD2 TRBJ2-3
CASSPLAGGKQETQYF TGTGCCAGCAGCCCCCTAGCGGGAGGGAAACAAGAGACCCAGTACTTC few TRBV7-9 TRBD2 TRBJ2-5
CASSSEGSTGELFF TGTGCCAGCAGTTCGGAGGGGAGCACCGGGGAGCTGTTTTTT NA TRBV6-2/TRBV6-3 NA TRBJ2-2
CASSPAPGTGGFHEQYF TGTGCCAGCAGCCCAGCCCCCGGGACAGGGGGCTTCCACGAGCAGTACTTC few TRBV12-3/TRBV12-4 TRBD1 TRBJ2-7
CASSAAGQGAATEAFF TGTGCCAGCAGTGCAGCCGGACAGGGGGCGGCCACTGAAGCTTTCTTT NA TRBV6-1 TRBD1 TRBJ1-1
CASSPVGNTGELFF TGTGCCAGCAGCCCTGTCGGGAACACCGGGGAGCTGTTTTTT few TRBV25-1 NA TRBJ2-2
CASSLGGRGVEAFF TGTGCCAGCAGCTTAGGCGGCAGGGGGGTTGAAGCTTTCTTT few TRBV7-8 TRBD1 TRBJ1-1
CASSREQGAVSNQPQHF TGTGCCAGCAGTAGGGAACAGGGGGCAGTGAGCAATCAGCCCCAGCATTTT NA TRBV28 TRBD1 TRBJ1-5
CSARGFRRQGLDEKLFF TGCAGTGCTAGGGGGTTTAGGAGACAGGGTTTGGATGAAAAACTGTTTTTT NA TRBV20-1 TRBD1 TRBJ1-4
CASSQSATVSYEQYF TGTGCCAGCAGCCAGTCGGCGACAGTCTCCTACGAGCAGTACTTC few TRBV3-1 NA TRBJ2-7
CASSLRIQGMNTGELFF TGTGCCAGCAGCTTAAGGATCCAGGGAATGAACACCGGGGAGCTGTTTTTT NA TRBV7-3 NA TRBJ2-2
CASSLEYRPIEQYF TGTGCCAGCAGCTTAGAATATAGGCCCATAGAGCAGTACTTC NA TRBV7-9 NA TRBJ2-7
CASSEWASGSNEQFF TGCGCCAGCAGTGAATGGGCTAGCGGGAGTAATGAGCAGTTCTTC NA TRBV10-2 TRBD2 TRBJ2-1
CASSSQLATSTDTQYF TGTGCCAGCAGCTCCCAACTAGCGACTAGCACAGATACGCAGTATTTT NA TRBV28 TRBD2 TRBJ2-3
CASSPPDRAGANVLTF TGTGCCAGCTCACCACCGGACAGGGCTGGGGCCAACGTCCTGACTTTC NA TRBV18 TRBD1 TRBJ2-6
CAISGISGNTIYF TGTGCCATCAGTGGGATCTCTGGAAACACCATATATTTT few TRBV10-3 NA TRBJ1-3
CSARDWAEETQYF TGCAGTGCTAGAGATTGGGCAGAAGAGACCCAGTACTTC few TRBV20-1 NA TRBJ2-5
CASSVGGREETQYF TGTGCCAGCAGCGTAGGGGGCAGGGAAGAGACCCAGTACTTC NA TRBV9 NA TRBJ2-5
CAISTSVSTDTQYF TGTGCCATCAGTACTAGCGTCAGCACAGATACGCAGTATTTT few TRBV10-3 TRBD2 TRBJ2-3
CASSLSPNNQPQHF TGTGCCAGCAGCTTAAGTCCGAACAATCAGCCCCAGCATTTT once TRBV7-2 NA TRBJ1-5
CASRKGGSNTGELFF TGTGCCAGCAGAAAGGGGGGCTCGAACACCGGGGAGCTGTTTTTT NA TRBV27 NA TRBJ2-2
CSARASVRDQPQHF TGCAGTGCTAGAGCATCGGTCAGGGATCAGCCCCAGCATTTT NA TRBV20-1 NA TRBJ1-5
CASSLPLAGSTDTQYF TGTGCCAGCAGCCTACCCTTGGCAGGGAGCACAGATACGCAGTATTTT NA TRBV12-3/TRBV12-4 NA TRBJ2-3
CASSLERTSTDTQYF TGTGCCAGCAGCTTAGAAAGGACAAGCACAGATACGCAGTATTTT few TRBV11-2 NA TRBJ2-3
CASSLTGTSGSKDNEQFF TGTGCCAGCAGCTTAACAGGGACTAGCGGGAGTAAGGACAATGAGCAGTTCTTC NA TRBV2 TRBD2 TRBJ2-1
CASSDRPGAWETQYF TGTGCCAGCAGCGACCGGCCAGGGGCGTGGGAGACCCAGTACTTC few TRBV5-4 NA TRBJ2-5
CARGSRHTDTQYF TGTGCCAGGGGCTCCCGTCACACAGATACGCAGTATTTT few TRBV25-1 NA TRBJ2-3
CASSLEVMPTDTQYF TGCGCCAGCAGCTTGGAGGTGATGCCCACAGATACGCAGTATTTT NA TRBV5-1 NA TRBJ2-3
CASSQEQGGAGSRETQYF TGCGCCAGCAGCCAAGAACAGGGCGGGGCAGGGTCCCGGGAGACCCAGTACTTC NA TRBV4-1 NA TRBJ2-5
CASSQEAGTSGSLPYEQYF TGCGCCAGCAGCCAAGAGGCTGGGACTAGCGGGAGTCTCCCCTACGAGCAGTACTTC few TRBV4-3 TRBD2 TRBJ2-7
CASSLVAQPSSYEQYF TGCGCCAGCAGCTTAGTAGCGCAACCGAGCTCCTACGAGCAGTACTTC few TRBV5-1 NA TRBJ2-7
CASSGQGVEGTEAFF TGTGCCAGCAGTGGACAGGGGGTCGAGGGTACTGAAGCTTTCTTT NA TRBV12-3/TRBV12-4 TRBD1 TRBJ1-1
CASSATGKLPQHF TGTGCCAGCAGTGCGACAGGGAAGCTGCCCCAGCATTTT few TRBV6-5 TRBD1 TRBJ1-5
CASSSDGYYEQYF TGTGCCAGCAGCTCGGACGGATACTACGAGCAGTACTTC few TRBV11-1 NA TRBJ2-7
CASSPPQETQYF TGTGCCAGCAGTCCGCCCCAAGAGACCCAGTACTTC NA TRBV28 NA TRBJ2-5
CASSSQGAVGTEAFF TGTGCCAGCAGTTCCCAGGGGGCGGTGGGGACTGAAGCTTTCTTT NA TRBV28 TRBD1 TRBJ1-1
CASSLIPTLAKNIQYF TGTGCCAGCAGTTTAATTCCTACCCTAGCCAAAAACATTCAGTACTTC NA TRBV12-3/TRBV12-4 NA TRBJ2-4